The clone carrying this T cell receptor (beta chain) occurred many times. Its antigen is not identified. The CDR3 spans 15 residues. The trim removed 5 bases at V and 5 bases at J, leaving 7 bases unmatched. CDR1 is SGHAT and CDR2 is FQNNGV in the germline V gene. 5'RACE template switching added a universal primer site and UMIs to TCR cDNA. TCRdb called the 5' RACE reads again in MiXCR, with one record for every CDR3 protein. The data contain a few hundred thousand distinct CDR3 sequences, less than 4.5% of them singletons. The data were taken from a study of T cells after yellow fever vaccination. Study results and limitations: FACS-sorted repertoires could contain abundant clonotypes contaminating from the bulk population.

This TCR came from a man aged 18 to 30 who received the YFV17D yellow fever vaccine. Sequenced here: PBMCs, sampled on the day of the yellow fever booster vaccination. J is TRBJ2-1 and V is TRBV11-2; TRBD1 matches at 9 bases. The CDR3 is CASSIRDRVHNEQFF. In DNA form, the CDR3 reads TGTGCCAGCAGCATACGGGACAGGGTCCACAATGAGCAGTTCTTC.